This TCR beta chain was profiled in a study of cytomegalovirus exposure and HLA in healthy donors. Whole-study results and caveats: Being indistinguishable, some V segments were excluded, TRBV6-2 and TRBV6-3 among them.

Both 60 Vbeta primers and 13 Jbeta primers went into the PCR. The repertoire was sequenced with immunoSEQ multiplex PCR; TCRdb's copy has only in-frame clones and lacks some. The sample shows some 97,000 clones, roughly 70% of them seen only once. Turning to this clone: Its target is not known.

V lost 5 bases to trimming and J lost 5 bases; unmatched junction nucleotides: 11. The CDR3 runs 15 residues. Germline values: CDR1 SEHNR, CDR2 FQNEAQ (reference sequence). The chain employs TRBV7-9 and TRBJ2-7; 8 bases are shared with TRBD2. Sequencing was done on a sample of PBMCs. The TCR sequence derives from a woman between 18 and 30 years old in good health and CMV-seropositive. CDR3 region: CASSPPSGGRNEQYF. CDR3 DNA: TGTGCCAGCAGCCCCCCTTCGGGAGGGAGAAACGAGCAGTACTTC.